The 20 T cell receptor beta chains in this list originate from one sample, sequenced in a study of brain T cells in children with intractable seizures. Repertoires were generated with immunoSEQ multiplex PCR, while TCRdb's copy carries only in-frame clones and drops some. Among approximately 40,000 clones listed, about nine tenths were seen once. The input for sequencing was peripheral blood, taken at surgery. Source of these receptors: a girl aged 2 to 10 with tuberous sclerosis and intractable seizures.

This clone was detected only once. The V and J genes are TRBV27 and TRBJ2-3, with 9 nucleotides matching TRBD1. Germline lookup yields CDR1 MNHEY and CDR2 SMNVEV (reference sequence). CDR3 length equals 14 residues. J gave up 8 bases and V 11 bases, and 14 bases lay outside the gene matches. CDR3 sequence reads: CASRTGASGGTQYF. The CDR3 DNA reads TGTGCCTCCCGGACAGGGGCTTCAGGGGGTACGCAGTATTTT.

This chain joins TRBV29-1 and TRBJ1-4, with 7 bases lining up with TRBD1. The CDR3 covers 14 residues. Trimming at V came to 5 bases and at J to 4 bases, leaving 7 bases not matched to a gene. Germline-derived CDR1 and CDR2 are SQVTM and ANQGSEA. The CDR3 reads CSVSPGQINEKLFF. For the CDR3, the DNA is TGCAGCGTTTCTCCGGGACAGATTAATGAAAAACTGTTTTTT.

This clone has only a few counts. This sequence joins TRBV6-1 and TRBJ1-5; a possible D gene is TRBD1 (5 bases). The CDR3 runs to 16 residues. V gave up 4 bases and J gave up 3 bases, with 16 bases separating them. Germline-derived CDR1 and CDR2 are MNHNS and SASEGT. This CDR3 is CASSGGLALNNQPQHF. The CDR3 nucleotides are TGTGCCAGCAGTGGGGGACTGGCACTGAACAATCAGCCCCAGCATTTT.

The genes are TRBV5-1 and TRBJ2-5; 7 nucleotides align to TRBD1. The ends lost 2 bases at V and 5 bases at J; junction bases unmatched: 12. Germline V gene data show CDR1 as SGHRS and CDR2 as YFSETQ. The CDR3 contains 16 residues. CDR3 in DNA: TGCGCCAGCAGCTTATCGCAGGGGGTAGGACTCGAGACCCAGTACTTC. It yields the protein CASSLSQGVGLETQYF.

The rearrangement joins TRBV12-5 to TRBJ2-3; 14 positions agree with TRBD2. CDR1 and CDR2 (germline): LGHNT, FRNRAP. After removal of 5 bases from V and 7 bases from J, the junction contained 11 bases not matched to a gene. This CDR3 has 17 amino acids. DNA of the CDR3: TGTGCTAGTGGTCCACGGACTAGCGGGGGGCGTATGAATACGCAGTATTTT. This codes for CASGPRTSGGRMNTQYF.

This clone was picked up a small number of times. CDR3 in amino acids: CASSRDYTDTQYF. CDR3 bases: TGTGCCAGCAGCCGGGACTACACAGATACGCAGTATTTT. The chain has TRBV7-7 and TRBJ2-3; 7 nucleotides line up with TRBD2. CDR1 and CDR2 (germline): SSHAT, FNYEAQ (reference sequence). The CDR3 consists of 13 residues. V shed 5 bases, J shed 2 bases, and the junction held 1 base outside the gene matches.

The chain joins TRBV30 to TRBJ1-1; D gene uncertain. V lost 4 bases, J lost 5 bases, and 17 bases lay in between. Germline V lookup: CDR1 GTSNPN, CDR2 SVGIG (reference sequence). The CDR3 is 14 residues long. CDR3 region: CAWTLGRLRTEAFF. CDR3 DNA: TGTGCCTGGACTCTAGGCAGGTTAAGAACTGAAGCTTTCTTT. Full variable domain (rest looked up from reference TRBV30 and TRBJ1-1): SQTIHQWPATLVQPVGSPLSLECTVEGTSNPNLYWYRQAAGRGLQLLFYSVGIGQISSEVPQNLSASRPQDRQFILSSKKLLLSDSGFYLCAWTLGRLRTEAFFGQGTRLTVV.

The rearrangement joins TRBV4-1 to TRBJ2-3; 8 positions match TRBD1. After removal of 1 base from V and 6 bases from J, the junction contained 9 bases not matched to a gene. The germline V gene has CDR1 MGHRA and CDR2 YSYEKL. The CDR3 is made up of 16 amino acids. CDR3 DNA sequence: TGCGCCAGCAGCCAAGGGAGACAGGGGATGAGGGATACGCAGTATTTT. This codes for CASSQGRQGMRDTQYF.

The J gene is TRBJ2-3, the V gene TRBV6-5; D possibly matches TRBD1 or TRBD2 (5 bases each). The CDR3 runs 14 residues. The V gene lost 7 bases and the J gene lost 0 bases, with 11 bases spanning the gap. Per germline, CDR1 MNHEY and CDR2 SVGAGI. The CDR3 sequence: CASKPGPSTDTQYF. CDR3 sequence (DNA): TGTGCCAGCAAGCCGGGACCCAGCACAGATACGCAGTATTTT.

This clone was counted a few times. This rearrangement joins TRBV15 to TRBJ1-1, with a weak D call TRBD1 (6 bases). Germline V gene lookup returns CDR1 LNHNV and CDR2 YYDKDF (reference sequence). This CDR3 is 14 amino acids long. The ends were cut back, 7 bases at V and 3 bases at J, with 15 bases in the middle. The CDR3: CATTLGAGDTEAFF. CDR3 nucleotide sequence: TGTGCCACCACCTTGGGGGCAGGGGACACTGAAGCTTTCTTT. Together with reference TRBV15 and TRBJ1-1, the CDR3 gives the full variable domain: DAMVIQNPRYQVTQFGKPVTLSCSQTLNHNVMYWYQQKSSQAPKLLFHYYDKDFNNEADTPDNFQSRRPNTSFCFLDIRSPGLGDTAMYLCATTLGAGDTEAFFGQGTRLTVV.

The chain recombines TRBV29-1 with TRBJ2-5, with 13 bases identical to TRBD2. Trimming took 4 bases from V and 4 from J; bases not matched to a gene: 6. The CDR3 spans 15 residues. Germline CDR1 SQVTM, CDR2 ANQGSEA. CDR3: CSVATGTSGAETQYF. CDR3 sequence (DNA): TGCAGCGTTGCTACCGGGACTAGCGGGGCAGAGACCCAGTACTTC.

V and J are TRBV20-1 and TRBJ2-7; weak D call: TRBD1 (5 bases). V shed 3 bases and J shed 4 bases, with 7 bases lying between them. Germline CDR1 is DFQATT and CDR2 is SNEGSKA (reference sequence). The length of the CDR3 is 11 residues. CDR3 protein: CSASQGYEQYV. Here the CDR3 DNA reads TGCAGTGCTAGTCAGGGTTACGAGCAGTACGTC.

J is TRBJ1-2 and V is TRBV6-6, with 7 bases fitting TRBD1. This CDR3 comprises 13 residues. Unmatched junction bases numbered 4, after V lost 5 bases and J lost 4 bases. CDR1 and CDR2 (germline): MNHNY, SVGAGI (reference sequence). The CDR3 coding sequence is TGTGCCAGCAGTCGGGACAGAATCTATGGCTACACCTTC. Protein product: CASSRDRIYGYTF.

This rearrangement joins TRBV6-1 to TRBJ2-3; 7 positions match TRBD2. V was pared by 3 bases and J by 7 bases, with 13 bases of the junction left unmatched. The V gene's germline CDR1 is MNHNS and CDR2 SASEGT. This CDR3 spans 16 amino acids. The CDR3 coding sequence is TGTGCCAGCAGTGATTCTCTTCTCGGGGGGTTGAATACGCAGTATTTT. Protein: CASSDSLLGGLNTQYF.

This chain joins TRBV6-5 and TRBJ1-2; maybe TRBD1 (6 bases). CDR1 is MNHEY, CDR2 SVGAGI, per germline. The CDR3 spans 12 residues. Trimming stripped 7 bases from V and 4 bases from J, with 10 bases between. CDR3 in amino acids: CASNIRGYGYTF. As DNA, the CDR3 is TGTGCCAGCAATATCAGGGGCTATGGCTACACCTTC.

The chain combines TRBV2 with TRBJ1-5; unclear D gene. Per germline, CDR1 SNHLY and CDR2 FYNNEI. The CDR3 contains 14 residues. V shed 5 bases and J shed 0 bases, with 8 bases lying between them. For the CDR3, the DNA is TGTGCCAGCAGTTATAGATATAGCAATCAGCCCCAGCATTTT. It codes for CASSYRYSNQPQHF.

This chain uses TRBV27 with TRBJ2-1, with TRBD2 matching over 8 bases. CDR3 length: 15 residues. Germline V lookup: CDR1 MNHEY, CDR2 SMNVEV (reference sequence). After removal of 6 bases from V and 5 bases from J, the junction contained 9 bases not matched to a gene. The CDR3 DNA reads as TGTGCCAGCAGCCGACCGGGGGGGCGGGACAATGAGCAGTTCTTC. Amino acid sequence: CASSRPGGRDNEQFF.

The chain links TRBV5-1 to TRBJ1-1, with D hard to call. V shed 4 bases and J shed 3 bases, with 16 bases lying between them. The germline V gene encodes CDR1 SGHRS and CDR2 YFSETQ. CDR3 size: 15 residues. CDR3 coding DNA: TGCGCCAGCAGCCCGATTAGGGTTGAGCACACTGAAGCTTTCTTT. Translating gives CASSPIRVEHTEAFF.

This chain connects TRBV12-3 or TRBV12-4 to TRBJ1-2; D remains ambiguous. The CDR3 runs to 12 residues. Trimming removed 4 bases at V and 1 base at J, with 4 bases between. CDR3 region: CASSSVNYGYTF. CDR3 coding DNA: TGTGCCAGCAGTTCGGTTAACTATGGCTACACCTTC.

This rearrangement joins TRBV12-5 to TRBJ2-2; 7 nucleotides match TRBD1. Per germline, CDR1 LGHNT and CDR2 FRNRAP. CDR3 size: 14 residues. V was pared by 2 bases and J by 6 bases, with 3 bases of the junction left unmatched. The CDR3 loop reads CASGLMQGAGELFF. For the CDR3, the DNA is TGTGCTAGTGGTTTGATGCAGGGGGCCGGGGAGCTGTTTTTT.